The 2 T cell receptor beta chains below were found in one sample sequenced in a study of T-cell reconstitution after alpha-beta-depleted transplantation in children (dated by TCRdb to the mid-2010s). The treatment or condition tag for this specimen amounts to: allogeneic hematopoietic cell transplantation with graft depleted of TCRalphabeta T cells and CD19 B cells. Library construction relied on PCR. Sequencing took place on an Illumina HiSeq 2500. TCR library preparation used molecular barcoding, with unique molecular identifiers applied to normalize quantification of the TCRbeta repertoire. The public reads were reprocessed in TCRdb via fastp at Q25 and MiXCR, keeping in-frame beta chains. CDR3 protein duplicates are merged, each entry listing the most common genes and DNA. The sample table contains under 85,000 distinct CDR3 sequences; only one count was recorded for 15% to 20% of them. The top ten hold about 47% of the sample.

The starting material was PBMCs, mostly from graft donor cells, obtained 360 days after TCRalphabeta/CD19-depleted stem cell transplant. All receptors come from a male patient between 2 and 15 years old who had a stem cell transplant for acute lymphoblastic leukemia, so the T cells may come from the graft donor.

This chain links TRBV3-1 with TRBJ2-5; D might be TRBD2 (6 bases). V was pared by 0 bases and J by 2 bases, with 19 bases between. From germline, CDR1 is LGHDT and CDR2 YNNKEL (reference sequence). The CDR3 extends over 18 amino acids. The CDR3 reads CASSQDGRLEGVQETQYF. CDR3 DNA sequence: TGTGCCAGCAGCCAAGATGGAAGACTAGAGGGAGTTCAAGAGACCCAGTACTTC.

This clonotype was seen at least ten times. The gene calls are TRBV12-3 or TRBV12-4 and TRBJ2-3; 11 nucleotides match TRBD2. The CDR3 sequence is 16 residues long. V gave up 7 bases and J gave up 0 bases; unmatched junction bases: 6. The DNA for the CDR3 is TGTGCCAGCAAACTAGCGGGAGTAGGTAGCACAGATACGCAGTATTTT. It encodes CASKLAGVGSTDTQYF.